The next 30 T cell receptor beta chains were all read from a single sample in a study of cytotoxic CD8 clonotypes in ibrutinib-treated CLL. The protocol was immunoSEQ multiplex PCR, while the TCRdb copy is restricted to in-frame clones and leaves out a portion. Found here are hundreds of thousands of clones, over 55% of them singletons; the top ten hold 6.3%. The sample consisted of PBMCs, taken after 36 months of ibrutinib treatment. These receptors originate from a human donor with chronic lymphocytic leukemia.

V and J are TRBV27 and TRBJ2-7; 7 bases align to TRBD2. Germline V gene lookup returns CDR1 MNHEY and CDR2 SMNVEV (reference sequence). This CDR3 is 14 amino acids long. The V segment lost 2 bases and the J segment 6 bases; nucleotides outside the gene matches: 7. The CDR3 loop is CASSLRAGVREQYF. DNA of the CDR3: TGTGCCAGCAGTTTACGGGCGGGAGTTCGCGAGCAGTACTTC.

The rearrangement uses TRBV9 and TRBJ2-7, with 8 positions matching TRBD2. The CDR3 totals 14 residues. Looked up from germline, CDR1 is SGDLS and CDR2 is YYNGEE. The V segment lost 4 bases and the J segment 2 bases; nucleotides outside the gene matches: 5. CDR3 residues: CASSPRAGAYEQYF. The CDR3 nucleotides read TGTGCCAGCAGCCCTCGAGCGGGGGCCTACGAGCAGTACTTC.

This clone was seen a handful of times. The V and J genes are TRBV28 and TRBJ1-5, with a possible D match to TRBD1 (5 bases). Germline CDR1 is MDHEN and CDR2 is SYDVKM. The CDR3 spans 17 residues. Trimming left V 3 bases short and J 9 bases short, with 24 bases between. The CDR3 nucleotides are TGTGCCAGCAGTTTGTTAGGGTCAAGGCCGCTTGGGGGGCCCCAGCATTTT. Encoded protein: CASSLLGSRPLGGPQHF. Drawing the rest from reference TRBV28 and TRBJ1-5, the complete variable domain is DVKVTQSSRYLVKRTGEKVFLECVQDMDHENMFWYRQDPGLGLRLIYFSYDVKMKEKGDIPEGYSVSREKKERFSLILESASTNQTSMYLCASSLLGSRPLGGPQHFGDGTRLSIL.

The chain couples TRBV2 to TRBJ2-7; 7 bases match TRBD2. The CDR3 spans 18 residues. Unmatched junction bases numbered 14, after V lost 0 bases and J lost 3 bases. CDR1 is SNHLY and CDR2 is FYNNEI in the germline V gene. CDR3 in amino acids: CASSEADAGRGGFYEQYF. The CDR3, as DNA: TGTGCCAGCAGTGAAGCTGACGCGGGGAGGGGAGGGTTCTACGAGCAGTACTTC.

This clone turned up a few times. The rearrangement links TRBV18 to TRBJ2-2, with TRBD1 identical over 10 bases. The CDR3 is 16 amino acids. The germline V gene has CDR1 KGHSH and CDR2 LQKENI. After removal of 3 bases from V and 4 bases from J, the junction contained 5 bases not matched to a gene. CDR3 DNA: TGTGCCAGCTCACCGGGACAGGGGATTCGCACCGGGGAGCTGTTTTTT. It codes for CASSPGQGIRTGELFF. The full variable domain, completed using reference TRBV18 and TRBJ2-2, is NAGVMQNPRHLVRRRGQEARLRCSPMKGHSHVYWYRQLPEEGLKFMVYLQKENIIDESGMPKERFSAEFPKEGPSILRIQQVVRGDSAAYFCASSPGQGIRTGELFFGEGSRLTVL.

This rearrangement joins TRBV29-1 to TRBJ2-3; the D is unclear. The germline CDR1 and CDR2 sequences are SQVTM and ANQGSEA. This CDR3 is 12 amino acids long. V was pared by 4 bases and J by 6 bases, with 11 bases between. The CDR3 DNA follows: TGCAGCGTTGGTGGACCCCCCGATACGCAGTATTTT. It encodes CSVGGPPDTQYF.

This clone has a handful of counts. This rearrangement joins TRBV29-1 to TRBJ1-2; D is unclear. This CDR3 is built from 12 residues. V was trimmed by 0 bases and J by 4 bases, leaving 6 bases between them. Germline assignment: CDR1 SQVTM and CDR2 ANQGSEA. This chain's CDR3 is CSVEEGFYGYTF. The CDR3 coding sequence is TGCAGCGTTGAAGAAGGGTTCTATGGCTACACCTTC.

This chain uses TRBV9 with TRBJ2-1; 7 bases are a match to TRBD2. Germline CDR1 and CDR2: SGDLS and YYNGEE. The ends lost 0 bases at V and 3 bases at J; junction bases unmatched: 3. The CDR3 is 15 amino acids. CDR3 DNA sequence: TGTGCCAGCAGCGTAGATCTAGCGGTCTACAATGAGCAGTTCTTC. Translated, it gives CASSVDLAVYNEQFF.

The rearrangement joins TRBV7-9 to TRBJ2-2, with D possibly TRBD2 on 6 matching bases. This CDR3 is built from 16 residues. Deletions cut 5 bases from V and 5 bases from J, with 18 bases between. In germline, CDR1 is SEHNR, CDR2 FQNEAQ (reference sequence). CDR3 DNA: TGTGCCAGCAGCCCCCCCGGAGGGGCAAGGACCGGGGAGCTGTTTTTT. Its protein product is CASSPPGGARTGELFF.

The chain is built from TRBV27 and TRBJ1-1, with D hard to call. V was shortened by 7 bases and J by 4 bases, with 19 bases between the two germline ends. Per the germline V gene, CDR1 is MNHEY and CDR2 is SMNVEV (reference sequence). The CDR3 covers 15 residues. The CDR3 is CASMGVAERITEAFF. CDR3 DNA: TGTGCCAGCATGGGCGTGGCAGAGAGGATCACTGAAGCTTTCTTT.

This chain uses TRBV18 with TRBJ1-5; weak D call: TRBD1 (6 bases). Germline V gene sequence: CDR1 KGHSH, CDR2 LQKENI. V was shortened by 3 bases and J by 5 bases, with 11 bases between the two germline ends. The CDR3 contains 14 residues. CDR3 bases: TGTGCCAGCTCACCCGGGGGCAGCTATCAGCCCCAGCATTTT. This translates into CASSPGGSYQPQHF. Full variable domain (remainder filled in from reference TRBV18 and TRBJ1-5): NAGVMQNPRHLVRRRGQEARLRCSPMKGHSHVYWYRQLPEEGLKFMVYLQKENIIDESGMPKERFSAEFPKEGPSILRIQQVVRGDSAAYFCASSPGGSYQPQHFGDGTRLSIL.

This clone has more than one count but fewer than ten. For the CDR3, the DNA is TGTGCTAGTGGTCCCGGACAGGGCCCCTACGAGCAGTACTTC. Translating gives CASGPGQGPYEQYF. The rearrangement uses TRBV12-5 and TRBJ2-7; 8 nucleotides agree with TRBD1. V lost 5 bases, J lost 2 bases, and 5 bases stayed unmatched. The CDR3 loop spans 14 amino acids. Germline lookup yields CDR1 LGHNT and CDR2 FRNRAP.

CDR3 loop: CASSGRYYEQYF. In DNA form, the CDR3 reads TGTGCCAGCTCGGGACGGTACTACGAGCAGTACTTC. This chain uses TRBV6-6 with TRBJ2-7; D is possibly TRBD1 or TRBD2 (5 bases each). CDR1 and CDR2 from the germline V gene are MNHNY and SVGAGI (reference sequence). This CDR3 has 12 residues. V was cut by 8 bases and J by 3 bases, with 11 bases left in between.

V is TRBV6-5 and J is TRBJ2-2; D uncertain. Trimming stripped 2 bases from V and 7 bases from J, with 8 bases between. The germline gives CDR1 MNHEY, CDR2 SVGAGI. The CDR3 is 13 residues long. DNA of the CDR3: TGTGCCAGCAGTTACAGGGTTGGCGGGGAGCTGTTTTTT. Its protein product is CASSYRVGGELFF.

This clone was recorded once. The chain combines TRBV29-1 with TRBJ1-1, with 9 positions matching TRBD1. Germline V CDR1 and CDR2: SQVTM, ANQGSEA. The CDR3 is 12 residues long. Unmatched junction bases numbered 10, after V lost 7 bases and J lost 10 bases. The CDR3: CSEDRGVSGAFF. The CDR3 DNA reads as TGCAGCGAGGACAGGGGCGTCAGCGGAGCTTTCTTT.

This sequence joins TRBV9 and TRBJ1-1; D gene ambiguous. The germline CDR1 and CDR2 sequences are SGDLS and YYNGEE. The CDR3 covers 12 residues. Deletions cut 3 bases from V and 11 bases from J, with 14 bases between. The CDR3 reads CASSADDRLAFF. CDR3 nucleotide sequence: TGTGCCAGCAGCGCCGATGACCGCCTTGCTTTCTTT. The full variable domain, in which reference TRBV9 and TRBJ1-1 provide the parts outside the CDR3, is DSGVTQTPKHLITATGQRVTLRCSPRSGDLSVYWYQQSLDQGLQFLIQYYNGEERAKGNILERFSAQQFPDLHSELNLSSLELGDSALYFCASSADDRLAFFGQGTRLTVV.

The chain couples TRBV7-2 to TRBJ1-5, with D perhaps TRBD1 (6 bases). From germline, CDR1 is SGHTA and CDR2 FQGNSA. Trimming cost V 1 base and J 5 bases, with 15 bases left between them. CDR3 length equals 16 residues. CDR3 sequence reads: CASSLDAGVLYQPQHF. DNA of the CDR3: TGTGCCAGCAGCTTAGATGCAGGGGTACTTTATCAGCCCCAGCATTTT.

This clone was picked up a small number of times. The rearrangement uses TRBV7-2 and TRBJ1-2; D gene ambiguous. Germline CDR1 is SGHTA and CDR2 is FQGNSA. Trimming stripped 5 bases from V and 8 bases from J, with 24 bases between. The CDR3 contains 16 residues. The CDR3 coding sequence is TGTGCCAGCAGCCAAATGCAGGCCCTCTCTCATCGGGGCTACACCTTC. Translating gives CASSQMQALSHRGYTF.

CDR3 DNA: TGTGCCACCAGCAGAGATAGGGGGCTTTACTATGGCTACACCTTC. Protein product: CATSRDRGLYYGYTF. The chain has TRBV15 and TRBJ1-2; 7 positions match TRBD1. V lost 0 bases, J lost 3 bases, and 4 bases stayed unmatched. The germline V gene encodes CDR1 LNHNV and CDR2 YYDKDF (reference sequence). There are 15 residues in the CDR3.

The CDR3 sequence is CASSRTGGPYEQYF. CDR3 nucleotides: TGTGCCAGCAGCAGGACAGGGGGCCCCTACGAGCAGTACTTC. The chain links TRBV7-8 to TRBJ2-7; 11 bases fit TRBD1. Trimming took 5 bases from V and 2 from J; bases not matched to a gene: 2. Germline CDR1 reads SGHVS; CDR2 reads FQNEAQ. The CDR3 covers 14 residues. The full variable domain, completed using reference TRBV7-8 and TRBJ2-7, is GAGVSQSPRYKVAKRGQDVALRCDPISGHVSLFWYQQALGQGPEFLTYFQNEAQLDKSGLPSDRFFAERPEGSVSTLKIQRTQQEDSAVYLCASSRTGGPYEQYFGPGTRLTVT.

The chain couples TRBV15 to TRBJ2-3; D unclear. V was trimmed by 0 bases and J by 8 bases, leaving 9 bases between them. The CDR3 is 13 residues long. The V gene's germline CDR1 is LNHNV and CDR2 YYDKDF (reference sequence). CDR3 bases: TGTGCCACCAGCAGAGATTTACGCGGTACGCAGTATTTT. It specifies CATSRDLRGTQYF.

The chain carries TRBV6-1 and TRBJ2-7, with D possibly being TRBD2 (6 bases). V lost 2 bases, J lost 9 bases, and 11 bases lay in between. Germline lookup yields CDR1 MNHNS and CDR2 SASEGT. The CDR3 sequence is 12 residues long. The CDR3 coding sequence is TGTGCCAGCAGTGAAATGAGGGAGGTGCAGTACTTC. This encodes CASSEMREVQYF.

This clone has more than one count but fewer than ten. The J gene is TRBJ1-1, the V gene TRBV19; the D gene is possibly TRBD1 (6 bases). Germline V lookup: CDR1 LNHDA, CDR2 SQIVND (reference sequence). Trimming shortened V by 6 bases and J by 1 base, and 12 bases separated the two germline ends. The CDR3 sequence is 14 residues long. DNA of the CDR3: TGTGCCAGTAGCACGGGACACTGGAACACTGAAGCTTTCTTT. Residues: CASSTGHWNTEAFF.

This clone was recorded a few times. CDR3 amino acids: CSARQVPEAFF. CDR3 DNA: TGCAGTGCCCGACAGGTCCCTGAAGCTTTCTTT. The rearrangement links TRBV20-1 to TRBJ1-1, with D perhaps TRBD1 (6 bases). V was shortened by 6 bases and J by 6 bases, with 11 bases between the two germline ends. CDR1 is DFQATT and CDR2 is SNEGSKA in the germline V gene (reference sequence). The CDR3 runs 11 residues.

The CDR3 here is CASSYSGQGGETQYF. CDR3 sequence (DNA): TGTGCCAGCAGTTACTCAGGGCAGGGTGGAGAGACCCAGTACTTC. This chain joins TRBV6-5 and TRBJ2-5; tentative D call: TRBD1 (5 bases). Trimming stripped 0 bases from V and 4 bases from J, with 12 bases between. This CDR3 comprises 15 residues. Germline CDR1 and CDR2: MNHEY and SVGAGI.

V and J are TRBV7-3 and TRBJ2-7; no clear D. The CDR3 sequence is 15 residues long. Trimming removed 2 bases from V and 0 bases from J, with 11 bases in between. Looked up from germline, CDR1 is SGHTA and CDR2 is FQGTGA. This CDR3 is CASSLDTASSYEQYF. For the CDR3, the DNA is TGTGCCAGCAGCTTAGACACGGCAAGCTCCTACGAGCAGTACTTC.

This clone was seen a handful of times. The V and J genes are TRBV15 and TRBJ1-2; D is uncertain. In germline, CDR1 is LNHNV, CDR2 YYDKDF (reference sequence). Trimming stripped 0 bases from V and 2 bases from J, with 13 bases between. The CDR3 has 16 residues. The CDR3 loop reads CATSRDLGLGNYGYTF. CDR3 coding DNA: TGTGCCACCAGCAGAGATCTCGGCCTCGGGAACTATGGCTACACCTTC.

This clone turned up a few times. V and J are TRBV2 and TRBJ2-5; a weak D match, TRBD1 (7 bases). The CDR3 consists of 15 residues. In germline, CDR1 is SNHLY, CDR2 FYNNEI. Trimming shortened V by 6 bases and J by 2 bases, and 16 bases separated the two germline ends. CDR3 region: CASRDRRGSQETQYF. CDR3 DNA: TGTGCCAGCAGGGACAGGAGGGGCTCACAAGAGACCCAGTACTTC.

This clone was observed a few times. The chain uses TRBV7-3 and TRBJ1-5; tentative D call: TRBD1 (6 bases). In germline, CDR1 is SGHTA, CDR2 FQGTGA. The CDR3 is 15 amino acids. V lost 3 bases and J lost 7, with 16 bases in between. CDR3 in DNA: TGTGCCAGCAGCTTGGTAAATCCAGGGGACCAGCCCCAGCATTTT. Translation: CASSLVNPGDQPQHF.

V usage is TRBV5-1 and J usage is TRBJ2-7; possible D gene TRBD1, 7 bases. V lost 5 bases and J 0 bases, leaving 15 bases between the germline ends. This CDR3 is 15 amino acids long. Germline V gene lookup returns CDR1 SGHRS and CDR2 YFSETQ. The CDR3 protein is CASSPGGKSSYEQYF. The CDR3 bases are TGCGCCAGCAGTCCAGGGGGGAAAAGCTCCTACGAGCAGTACTTC.